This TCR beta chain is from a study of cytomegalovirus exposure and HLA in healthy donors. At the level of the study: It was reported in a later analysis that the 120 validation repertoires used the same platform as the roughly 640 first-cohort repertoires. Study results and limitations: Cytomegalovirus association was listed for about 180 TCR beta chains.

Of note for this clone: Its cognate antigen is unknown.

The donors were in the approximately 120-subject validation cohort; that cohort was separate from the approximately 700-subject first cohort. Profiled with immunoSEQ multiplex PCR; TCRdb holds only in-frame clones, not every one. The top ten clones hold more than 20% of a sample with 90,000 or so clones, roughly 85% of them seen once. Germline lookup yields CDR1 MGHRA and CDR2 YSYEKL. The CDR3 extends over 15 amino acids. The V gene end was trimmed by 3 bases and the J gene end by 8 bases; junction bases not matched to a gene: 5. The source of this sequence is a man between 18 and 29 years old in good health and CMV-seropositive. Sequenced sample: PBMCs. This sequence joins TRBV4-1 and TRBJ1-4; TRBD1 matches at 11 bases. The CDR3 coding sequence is TGCGCCAGCAGCCAGGACAGGGGGCGCAGGGAAAAACTGTTTTTT. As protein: CASSQDRGRREKLFF.